This T cell receptor beta chain is drawn from a study of chemoradiotherapy in HPV16-positive cancers. Data came from immunoSEQ multiplex PCR; TCRdb stores just in-frame clones and leaves some out. The sample yields tens of thousands of clones, around 94% seen once. Germline CDR1 is LNHNV and CDR2 is YYDKDF (reference sequence). With V trimmed by 3 bases and J by 4 bases, 10 bases remained unmatched. The CDR3 covers 16 residues. This clonotype was sampled from a human donor with HPV-associated anogenital cancer. Sequencing used blood, obtained from a patient who underwent chemoradiotherapy. The gene calls are TRBV15 and TRBJ2-7; 9 nucleotides line up with TRBD1. The CDR3 DNA reads as TGTGCCACCAGCAGTCTAACCGGGACAGGGTTTTACGAGCAGTACTTC. As protein: CATSSLTGTGFYEQYF.